This T cell receptor (beta chain) is drawn from a study of T cell repertoires in cytomegalovirus infection. Study-level information: Public signatures in TCR beta pointed to CMV infection and matching HLA type.

Findings of the study overall: Carriers of CMV plus the relevant HLA were identified by cumulative public TCR beta family frequency. Clonotype analysis showed dominance of the ex vivo response by HLA-C-restricted CMV-specific TCR beta clonotypes.

In its sample, this clonotype was seen a few times. Antigen unknown. TCRdb reprocessed the reads via MiXCR and lists one record per CDR3 protein. The repertoire holds roughly 280,000 distinct CDR3 sequences, with around 13% as singletons. This sequence originates from a human donor in good health (CMV status not recorded). Some clones in this sample may be carry-over from other donors' samples. Sequenced: PBMCs.

The CDR3 sequence is CASYGWGKLYEQYF. In nucleotides, the CDR3 is TGTGCCAGCTATGGGTGGGGGAAGCTCTACGAGCAGTACTTC. The V call is TRBV28, the J call TRBJ2-7; tentatively, D is TRBD1 or TRBD2 (5 bases each). Germline loops: CDR1 MDHEN, CDR2 SYDVKM. Trimming removed 8 bases from V and 3 bases from J, with 17 bases in between. This CDR3 has 14 residues.